The next 17 T cell receptor beta chains were all read from a single sample in a study of cytotoxic CD8 clonotypes in ibrutinib-treated CLL. TCRdb's copy holds only in-frame clones and misses some; the assay was immunoSEQ multiplex PCR. The table records about 160,000 clones, about 80% of them present only once. The sequencing here drew on PBMCs, taken after 24 months of ibrutinib treatment. The receptors were sampled from a human donor with chronic lymphocytic leukemia.

The CDR3 sequence is CASSYQGNQPQHF. For the CDR3, the DNA is TGTGCCAGCAGTTACCAGGGGAATCAGCCCCAGCATTTT. The chain joins TRBV5-4 to TRBJ1-5, with D possibly TRBD1 on 6 matching bases. Germline CDR1 is SGHNT and CDR2 is YYREEE (reference sequence). The CDR3 spans 13 residues. V was cut by 5 bases and J by 4 bases, with 10 bases left in between.

This chain uses TRBV2 with TRBJ1-4; 9 nucleotides agree with TRBD1. The V gene's germline CDR1 is SNHLY and CDR2 FYNNEI. V shed 7 bases and J 10 bases; nucleotides not matched to a gene: 7. The length of the CDR3 is 13 residues. Here the CDR3 reads CASTYPGQGKLFF. The CDR3 nucleotides read TGTGCCAGCACCTACCCGGGACAGGGAAAACTGTTTTTT.

This clone has only a few counts. The rearrangement joins TRBV15 to TRBJ1-5, with D hard to call. The V and J ends lost 3 bases and 3 bases respectively, with 9 bases between them. Germline V gives CDR1 LNHNV, CDR2 YYDKDF (reference sequence). This CDR3 spans 14 amino acids. In DNA form, the CDR3 reads TGTGCCACCAGCAGTTTACGGGTCAATCAGCCCCAGCATTTT. It encodes CATSSLRVNQPQHF.

The V gene is TRBV9, the J gene TRBJ2-3, with a weak D call TRBD2 (6 bases). The CDR3 sequence is 15 residues long. Trimming took off 0 bases at V and 1 base at J, with 9 bases between the two ends. CDR1 is SGDLS, CDR2 YYNGEE, per germline. The CDR3 spells CASSVGWGGTDTQYF. For the CDR3, the DNA is TGTGCCAGCAGCGTAGGGTGGGGGGGCACAGATACGCAGTATTTT.

The genes are TRBV11-3 and TRBJ2-7; unclear D gene. The germline V gene encodes CDR1 SGHNT and CDR2 YENEEA. The CDR3 has 13 amino acids. Trimming took off 4 bases at V and 0 bases at J, with 7 bases between the two ends. CDR3: CASSSGNSYEQYF. CDR3 DNA sequence: TGTGCCAGCAGCTCTGGCAACTCCTACGAGCAGTACTTC.

This clone was counted between two and nine times. The chain joins TRBV4-3 to TRBJ2-7; 7 bases agree with TRBD2. Germline V gene lookup returns CDR1 LGHNA and CDR2 YSLEER. This CDR3 is built from 15 residues. V was pared by 3 bases and J by 2 bases, with 7 bases of the junction left unmatched. CDR3: CASSHGAGETYEQYF. The CDR3 coding sequence is TGCGCCAGCAGCCACGGGGCGGGAGAGACCTACGAGCAGTACTTC.

The chain carries TRBV9 and TRBJ1-2; 7 nucleotides line up with TRBD1. Trimming took 0 bases from V and 10 from J; bases not matched to a gene: 6. Germline V gives CDR1 SGDLS, CDR2 YYNGEE. The CDR3 runs 13 residues. The CDR3 region is CASSVVLGTDYTF. The DNA of the CDR3 is TGTGCCAGCAGCGTAGTCCTCGGGACAGACTACACCTTC.

This clone was observed a handful of times. The chain combines TRBV6-6 with TRBJ2-7; tentative D call: TRBD1 (6 bases). Looked up from germline, CDR1 is MNHNY and CDR2 is SVGAGI (reference sequence). The CDR3 extends over 15 amino acids. V was clipped by 6 bases and J by 3 bases, with 18 bases between them. The CDR3 region is CASSPSGTTLYEQYF. The CDR3 DNA sequence: TGTGCCAGCAGCCCTTCAGGGACAACACTCTACGAGCAGTACTTC.

The chain recombines TRBV15 with TRBJ2-7; D gene unclear. This CDR3 contains 14 residues. V gave up 1 base and J gave up 3 bases, with 10 bases separating them. Looked up from germline, CDR1 is LNHNV and CDR2 is YYDKDF (reference sequence). The CDR3 is CATSRAYGNYEQYF. The CDR3 DNA is TGTGCCACCAGCAGAGCGTACGGAAACTACGAGCAGTACTTC.

The V and J genes are TRBV9 and TRBJ2-7; TRBD2 agrees at 15 bases. J gave up 0 bases and V 0 bases, and 13 bases lay outside the gene matches. The CDR3 totals 21 residues. Germline CDR1 and CDR2: SGDLS and YYNGEE. CDR3 in amino acids: CASSVGGGRTSGRASSYEQYF. For the CDR3, the DNA is TGTGCCAGCAGCGTAGGAGGCGGCCGGACTAGCGGGAGGGCAAGCTCCTACGAGCAGTACTTC.

This clone was seen only once. J is TRBJ2-2 and V is TRBV7-3; 8 bases line up with TRBD2. Germline lookup yields CDR1 SGHTA and CDR2 FQGTGA. With 2 bases clipped from V and 4 bases from J, the junction kept 9 bases outside the gene matches. This CDR3 is 17 amino acids long. Written as DNA, the CDR3 is TGTGCCAGCAGCTTACAGAGCGGGAGTTGGAGCACCGGGGAGCTGTTTTTT. This translates into CASSLQSGSWSTGELFF.

J is TRBJ2-6 and V is TRBV2; D perhaps matches TRBD1 (5 bases). Trimming removed 0 bases from V and 4 bases from J, with 13 bases in between. Germline V lookup: CDR1 SNHLY, CDR2 FYNNEI. The length of the CDR3 is 17 residues. CDR3 DNA: TGTGCCAGCAGTGAAGCGCTTGGCAGGGTCGGGGCCAACGTCCTGACTTTC. It is translated as CASSEALGRVGANVLTF.

This clone has a single count. The chain recombines TRBV5-8 with TRBJ2-1; 8 bases are shared with TRBD1. The CDR3 contains 15 residues. V lost 4 bases and J lost 1; bases outside the gene matches: 4. The germline V gene encodes CDR1 SGHTS and CDR2 YDEGEE. CDR3 nucleotides: TGTGCCAGCAGCGTCAGGACAGGGTCCTACAATGAGCAGTTCTTC. Translation: CASSVRTGSYNEQFF. Based on the CDR3 plus reference TRBV5-8 and TRBJ2-1, the full variable domain is EAGVTQSPTHLIKTRGQQATLRCSPISGHTSVYWYQQALGLGLQFLLWYDEGEERNRGNFPPRFSGRQFPNYSSELNVNALELEDSALYLCASSVRTGSYNEQFFGPGTRLTVL.

The J gene is TRBJ2-3, the V gene TRBV7-3, with D hard to call. V lost 5 bases and J 8 bases, leaving 14 bases between the germline ends. The CDR3 totals 13 residues. CDR1 is SGHTA and CDR2 is FQGTGA in the germline V gene. The CDR3, as DNA: TGTGCCAGCAGCCCATCCGCGACGGGTACGCAGTATTTT. Encoded protein: CASSPSATGTQYF.

This chain uses TRBV28 with TRBJ1-2; no clear D. The CDR3 runs 14 residues. Deletions cut 7 bases from V and 5 bases from J, with 17 bases between. Per the germline V gene, CDR1 is MDHEN and CDR2 is SYDVKM. In nucleotides, the CDR3 is TGTGCCAGCACCTCATATGGCAGATATTATGGCTACACCTTC. Its protein is CASTSYGRYYGYTF.

V usage is TRBV28 and J usage is TRBJ1-5, with TRBD1 identical over 11 bases. Trimming took 2 bases from V and 6 from J; bases not matched to a gene: 0. This CDR3 is built from 14 residues. Germline lookup yields CDR1 MDHEN and CDR2 SYDVKM. CDR3 in amino acids: CASSLGTGGQPQHF. The CDR3, as DNA: TGTGCCAGCAGTTTAGGGACAGGGGGTCAGCCCCAGCATTTT.

The CDR3 nucleotides are TGTGCCAGCAGTCTCGTGGGACTAGCGGAGTCCGGGGCGTACGAGCAGTACTTC. Translating gives CASSLVGLAESGAYEQYF. The chain recombines TRBV7-9 with TRBJ2-7; 11 bases are a match to TRBD2. Germline V lookup: CDR1 SEHNR, CDR2 FQNEAQ (reference sequence). The CDR3 runs 18 residues. V trimming: 6 bases; J trimming: 4 bases; junction bases outside the gene matches: 17.